The present T cell receptor (beta chain) was sequenced within a study of shared clonotypes between healthy human individuals. Turning to the study itself: CD4 naive cells filled three plates per donor, CD4 memory three, CD8 naive two and CD8 memory one.

On this clone: Its matching antigen is unknown.

It was across several immunoSEQ plates that each subset's genomic DNA was evenly split. Each sorted subset replicate got 200 ng genomic DNA, roughly 33,000 genomes. The protocol was immunoSEQ multiplex PCR, while the TCRdb copy is restricted to in-frame clones and leaves out a portion. The sample records 2 million to 2.5 million clones, 95% being singletons. Regarding the study as a whole: When naive CD4 clonotypes were compared across a handful of donors, approximately 5% were shared.

V shed 2 bases and J 3 bases; nucleotides not matched to a gene: 4. The CDR3 has 15 amino acids. Germline assignment: CDR1 MNHEY and CDR2 SMNVEV (reference sequence). This rearrangement joins TRBV27 to TRBJ1-5, with TRBD1 matching over 7 bases. This clonotype was obtained from a man younger than 35 in good health. Material for sequencing was naive CD4+ T cells sorted from blood. Subset reported: CD45RA+ positively selected. The CDR3 here is CASSLNRGNNQPQHF. CDR3 DNA: TGTGCCAGCAGTTTAAACAGGGGAAACAATCAGCCCCAGCATTTT.